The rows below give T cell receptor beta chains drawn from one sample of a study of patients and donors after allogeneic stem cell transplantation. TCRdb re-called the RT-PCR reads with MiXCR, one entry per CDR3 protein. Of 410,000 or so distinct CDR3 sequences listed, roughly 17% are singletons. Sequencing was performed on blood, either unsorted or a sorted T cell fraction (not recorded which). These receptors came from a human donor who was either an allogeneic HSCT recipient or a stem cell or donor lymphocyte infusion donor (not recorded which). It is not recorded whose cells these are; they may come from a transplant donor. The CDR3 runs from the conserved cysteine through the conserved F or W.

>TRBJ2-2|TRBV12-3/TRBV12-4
CASSEGGGIPLNTGELFF
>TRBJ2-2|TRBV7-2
CASSLLGSGELFF
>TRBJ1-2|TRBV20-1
CSASKQGGYTF
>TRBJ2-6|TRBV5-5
CASSLITSGANVLTF
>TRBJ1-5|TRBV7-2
CASSLVSAQGNQPQHF
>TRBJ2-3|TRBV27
CASSFTGVPGTDTQYF
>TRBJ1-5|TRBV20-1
CSAVSRQSNQPQHF
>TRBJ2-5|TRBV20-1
CSAEWETQYF
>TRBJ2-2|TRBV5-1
CASRTRPTNTGELFF
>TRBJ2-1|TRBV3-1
CASSPQVGAPNEQFF
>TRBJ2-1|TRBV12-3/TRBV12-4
CASSLRGGRRAGLTTYNEQFF
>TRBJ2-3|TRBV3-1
CASSQENGGSDTQYF
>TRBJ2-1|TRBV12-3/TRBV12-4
CASSQTVAGAYNEQFF
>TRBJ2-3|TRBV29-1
CSVGSKDTQYF
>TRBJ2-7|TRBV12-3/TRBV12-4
CASSSFRDLPYEQYF
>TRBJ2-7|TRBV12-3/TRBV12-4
CASRPTGQGLYEQYF
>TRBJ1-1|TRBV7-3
CASSLSATLNTEAFF
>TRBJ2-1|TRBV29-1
CSVEDRRVVLHNEQFF
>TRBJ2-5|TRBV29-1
CSVRRRGIKETQYF
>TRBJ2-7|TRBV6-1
CASSATVSKVEQYF
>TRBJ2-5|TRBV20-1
CSADPGTGLKTQYF
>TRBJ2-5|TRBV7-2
CASSSHRAQETQYF
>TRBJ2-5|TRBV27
CASQGQFFETQYF
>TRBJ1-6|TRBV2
CASNLESSYNSPLHF
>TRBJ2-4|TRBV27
CASSSRGQAWAKNIQYF
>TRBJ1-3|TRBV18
CASSPLIPTPSSGNTIYF
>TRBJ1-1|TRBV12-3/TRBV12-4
CASKVRGPWTEAFF
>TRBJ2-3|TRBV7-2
CASSSLLRTWDTQYF
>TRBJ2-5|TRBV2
CASSELAAMGTQYF
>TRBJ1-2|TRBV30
CAWSPSGTGGYTF
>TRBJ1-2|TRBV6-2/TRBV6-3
CASSWDRLYGYTF
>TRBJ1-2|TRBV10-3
CAIVAEILLDGYTF
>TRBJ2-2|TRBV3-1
CASSQSKGRQRGGNTGELFF
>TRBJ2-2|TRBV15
CATSRDSDTGELFF
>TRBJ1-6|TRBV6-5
CASSYFDRLYNSPLHF
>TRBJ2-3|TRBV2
CASSVRSATDTQYF
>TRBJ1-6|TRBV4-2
CASIYQGTTLHF